This T cell receptor beta chain was obtained from a study of blood T cell repertoires in COVID-19. Study background: Some COVID-19 samples were acute and others convalescent; all came from the United States, Italy and Spain. T cells, B-cell-depleted T cells, or PBMCs provided the cDNA or gDNA that served as material.

Per the study methods: Nucleated cell counts were estimated from reference gene primer amplification. Libraries were prepared by immunoSEQ multiplex PCR; TCRdb keeps only in-frame clonotypes and omits some of them. The V and J calls and clone size are taken from that table; D and trimming were inferred from the DNA. The top ten clones hold about 1.7% of a sample with around 94,000 clones, 70% to 90% of them seen once. Germline V gene lookup returns CDR1 SGHDN and CDR2 FVKESK. This CDR3 spans 13 amino acids. The trim removed 9 bases at V and 10 bases at J, leaving 9 bases unmatched. The chain couples TRBV14 to TRBJ2-1; 10 bases line up with TRBD2. The TCR sequence derives from an elderly man with acute or convalescent COVID-19. Sequenced sample: peripheral blood. In DNA, the CDR3 is TGTGCCAGTGACCTAGCGGGAGTTGGAGAGCAGTTCTTC. As protein: CASDLAGVGEQFF.